Here is one T cell receptor beta chain with its context. Its cognate antigen is unknown. Researchers attached unique molecular identifiers to individual cDNA molecules. TCRdb re-called the 5' RACE reads with MiXCR, one entry per CDR3 protein. The sample has roughly 75,000 distinct CDR3 sequences; roughly 12% are singletons. Germline loops: CDR1 DFQATT, CDR2 SNEGSKA (reference sequence). Trimming took off 5 bases at V and 8 bases at J, with 10 bases between the two ends. This CDR3 contains 12 residues. The entry originates in a study of early T cells in non-severe SARS-CoV-2 infection. Study-level background: The authors sequenced bulk RNA from unsorted whole blood, leaving chains unpaired.

Notes on the study in general: A preference for anti-spike CD8 responses marked VDJdb matching, which missed private and CD4 specificities.

The TCR originated in an adult who was a healthcare worker with PCR-confirmed SARS-CoV-2 infection or an uninfected control (not recorded which). Sequenced input: whole blood. The chain employs TRBV20-1 and TRBJ1-6; no firm D call. The chain's CDR3 is CSAAGRDSPLHF. DNA for the CDR3: TGCAGTGCTGCCGGGCGGGATTCACCCCTCCACTTT.